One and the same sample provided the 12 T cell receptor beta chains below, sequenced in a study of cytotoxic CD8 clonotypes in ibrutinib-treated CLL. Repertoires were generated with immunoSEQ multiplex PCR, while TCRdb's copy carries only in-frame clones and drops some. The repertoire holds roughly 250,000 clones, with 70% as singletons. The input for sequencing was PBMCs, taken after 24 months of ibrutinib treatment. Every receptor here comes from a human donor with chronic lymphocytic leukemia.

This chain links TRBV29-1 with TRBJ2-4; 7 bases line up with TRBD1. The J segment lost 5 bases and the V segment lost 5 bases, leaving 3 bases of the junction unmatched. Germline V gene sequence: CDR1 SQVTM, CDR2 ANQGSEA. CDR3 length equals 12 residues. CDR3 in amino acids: CSVTGQQNIQYF. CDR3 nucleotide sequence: TGCAGCGTTACGGGACAGCAAAACATTCAGTACTTC.

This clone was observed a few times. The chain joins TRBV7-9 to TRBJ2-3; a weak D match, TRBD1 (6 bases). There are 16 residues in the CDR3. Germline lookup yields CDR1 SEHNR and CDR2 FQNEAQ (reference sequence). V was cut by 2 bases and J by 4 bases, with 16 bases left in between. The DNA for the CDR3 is TGTGCCAGCAGCTTAACCGGACAGCCCTGGGCAGATACGCAGTATTTT. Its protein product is CASSLTGQPWADTQYF.

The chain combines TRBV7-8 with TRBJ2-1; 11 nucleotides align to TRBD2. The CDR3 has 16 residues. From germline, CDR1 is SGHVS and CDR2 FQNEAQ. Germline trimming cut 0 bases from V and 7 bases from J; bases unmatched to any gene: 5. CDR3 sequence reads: CASSLASGRARNEQFF. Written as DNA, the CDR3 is TGTGCCAGCAGCTTAGCTAGCGGGAGGGCCCGTAATGAGCAGTTCTTC.

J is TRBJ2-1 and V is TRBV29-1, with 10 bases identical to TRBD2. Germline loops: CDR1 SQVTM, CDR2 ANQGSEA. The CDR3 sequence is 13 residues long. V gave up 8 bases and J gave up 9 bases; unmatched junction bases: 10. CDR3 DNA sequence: TGCAGCCGCGAGCGGGAGGGCCACGGTGAGCAGTTCTTC. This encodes CSREREGHGEQFF.

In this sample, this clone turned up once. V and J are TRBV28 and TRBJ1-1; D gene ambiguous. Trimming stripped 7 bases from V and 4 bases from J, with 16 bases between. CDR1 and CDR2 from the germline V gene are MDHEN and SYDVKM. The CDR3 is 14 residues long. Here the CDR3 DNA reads TGTGCCAGCACGATGGGAGGGCTTGGCACTGAAGCTTTCTTT. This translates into CASTMGGLGTEAFF.

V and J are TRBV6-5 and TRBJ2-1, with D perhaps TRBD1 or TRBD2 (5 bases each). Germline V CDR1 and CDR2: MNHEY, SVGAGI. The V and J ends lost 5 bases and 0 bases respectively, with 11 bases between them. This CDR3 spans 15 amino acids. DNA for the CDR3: TGTGCCAGCAGTAGGGACGAAAGCTCCTACAATGAGCAGTTCTTC. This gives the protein CASSRDESSYNEQFF.

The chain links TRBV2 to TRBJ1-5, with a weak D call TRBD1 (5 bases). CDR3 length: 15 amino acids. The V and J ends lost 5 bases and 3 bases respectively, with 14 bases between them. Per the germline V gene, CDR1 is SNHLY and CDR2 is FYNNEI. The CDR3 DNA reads TGTGCCAGCAGTAAAGGGGACGGAGACAATCAGCCCCAGCATTTT. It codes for CASSKGDGDNQPQHF.

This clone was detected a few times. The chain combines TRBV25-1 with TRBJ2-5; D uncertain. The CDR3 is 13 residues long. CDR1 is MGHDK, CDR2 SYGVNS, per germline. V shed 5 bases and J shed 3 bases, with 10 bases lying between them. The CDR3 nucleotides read TGTGCCAGCAGTTCCGGTGGGAAAGAGACCCAGTACTTC. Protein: CASSSGGKETQYF.

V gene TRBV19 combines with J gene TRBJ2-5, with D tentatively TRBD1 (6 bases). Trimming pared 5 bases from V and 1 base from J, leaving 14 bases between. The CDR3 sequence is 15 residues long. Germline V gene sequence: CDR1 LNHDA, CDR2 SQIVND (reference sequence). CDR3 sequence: CASSPLQGLQETQYF. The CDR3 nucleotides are TGTGCCAGTAGTCCCCTCCAGGGGCTCCAAGAGACCCAGTACTTC.

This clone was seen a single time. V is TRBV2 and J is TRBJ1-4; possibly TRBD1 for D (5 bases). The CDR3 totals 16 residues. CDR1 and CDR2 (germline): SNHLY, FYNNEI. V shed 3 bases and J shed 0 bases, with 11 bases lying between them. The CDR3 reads CASSDWGRATNEKLFF. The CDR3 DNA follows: TGTGCCAGCAGTGATTGGGGCCGTGCAACTAATGAAAAACTGTTTTTT.

The DNA of the CDR3 is TGTGCCAGCTCACTAGGGGAAATAATGAACACTGAAGCTTTCTTT. Encoded protein: CASSLGEIMNTEAFF. V usage is TRBV18 and J usage is TRBJ1-1; a weak D match, TRBD1 (5 bases). Trimming removed 4 bases from V and 0 bases from J, with 12 bases in between. The CDR3 is made up of 15 amino acids. Germline V gene lookup returns CDR1 KGHSH and CDR2 LQKENI.

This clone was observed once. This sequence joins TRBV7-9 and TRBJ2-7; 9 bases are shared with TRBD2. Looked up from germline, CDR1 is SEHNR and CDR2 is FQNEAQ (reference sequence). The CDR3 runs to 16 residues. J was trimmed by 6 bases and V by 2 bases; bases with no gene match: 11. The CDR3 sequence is CASSLRIAGVLGEQYF. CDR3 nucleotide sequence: TGTGCCAGCAGCTTAAGGATAGCGGGAGTATTGGGCGAGCAGTACTTC.